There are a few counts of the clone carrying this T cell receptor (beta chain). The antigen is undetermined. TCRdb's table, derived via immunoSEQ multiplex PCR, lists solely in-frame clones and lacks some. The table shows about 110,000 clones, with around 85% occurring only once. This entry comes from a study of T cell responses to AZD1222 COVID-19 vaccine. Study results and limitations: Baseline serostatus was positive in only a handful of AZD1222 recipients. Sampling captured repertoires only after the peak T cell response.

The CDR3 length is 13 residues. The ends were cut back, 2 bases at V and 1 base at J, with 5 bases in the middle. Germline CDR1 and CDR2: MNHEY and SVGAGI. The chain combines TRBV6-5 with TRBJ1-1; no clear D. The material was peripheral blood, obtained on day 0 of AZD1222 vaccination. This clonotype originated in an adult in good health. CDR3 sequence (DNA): TGTGCCAGCAGTTACCCGGGGAACACTGAAGCTTTCTTT. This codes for CASSYPGNTEAFF.